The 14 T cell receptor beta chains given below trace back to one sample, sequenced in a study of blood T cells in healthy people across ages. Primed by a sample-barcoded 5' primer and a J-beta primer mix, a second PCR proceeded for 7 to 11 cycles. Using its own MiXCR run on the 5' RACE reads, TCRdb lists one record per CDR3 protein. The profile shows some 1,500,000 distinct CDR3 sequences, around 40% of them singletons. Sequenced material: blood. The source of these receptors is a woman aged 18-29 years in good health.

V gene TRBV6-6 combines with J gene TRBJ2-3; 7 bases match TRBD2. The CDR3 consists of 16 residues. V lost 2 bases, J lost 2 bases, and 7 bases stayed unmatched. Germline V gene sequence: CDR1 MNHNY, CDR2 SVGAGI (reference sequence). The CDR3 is CASSYGQRGNTDTQYF. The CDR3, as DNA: TGTGCCAGCAGTTACGGCCAGCGGGGAAACACAGATACGCAGTATTTT.

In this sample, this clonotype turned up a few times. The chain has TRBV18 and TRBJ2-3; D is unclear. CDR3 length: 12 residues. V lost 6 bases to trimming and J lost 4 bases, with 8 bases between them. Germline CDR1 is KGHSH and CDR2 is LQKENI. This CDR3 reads CASSALADTQYF. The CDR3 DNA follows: TGTGCCAGCTCGGCCCTCGCAGATACGCAGTATTTT.

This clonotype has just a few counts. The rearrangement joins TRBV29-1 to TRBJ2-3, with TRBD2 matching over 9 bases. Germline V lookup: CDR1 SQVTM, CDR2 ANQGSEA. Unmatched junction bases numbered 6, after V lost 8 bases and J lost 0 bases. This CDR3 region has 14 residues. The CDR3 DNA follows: TGCAGCTTCCGTAGCGGGAGAAGCACAGATACGCAGTATTTT. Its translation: CSFRSGRSTDTQYF.

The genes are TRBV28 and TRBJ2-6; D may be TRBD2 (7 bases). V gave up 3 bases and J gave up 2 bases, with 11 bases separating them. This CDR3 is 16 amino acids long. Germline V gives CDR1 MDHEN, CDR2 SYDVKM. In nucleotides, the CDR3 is TGTGCCAGCAGTTTTGGGGGGGGCCCTGGGGCCAACGTCCTGACTTTC. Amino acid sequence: CASSFGGGPGANVLTF. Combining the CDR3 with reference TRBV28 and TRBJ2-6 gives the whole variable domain DVKVTQSSRYLVKRTGEKVFLECVQDMDHENMFWYRQDPGLGLRLIYFSYDVKMKEKGDIPEGYSVSREKKERFSLILESASTNQTSMYLCASSFGGGPGANVLTFGAGSRLTVL.

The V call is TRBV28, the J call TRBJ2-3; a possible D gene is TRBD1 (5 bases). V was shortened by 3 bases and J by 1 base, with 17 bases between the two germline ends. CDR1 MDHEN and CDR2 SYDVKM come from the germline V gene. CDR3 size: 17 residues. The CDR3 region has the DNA TGTGCCAGCAGTTTTTCCCGTCCAGGGCTGGGCACAGATACGCAGTATTTT. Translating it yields CASSFSRPGLGTDTQYF.

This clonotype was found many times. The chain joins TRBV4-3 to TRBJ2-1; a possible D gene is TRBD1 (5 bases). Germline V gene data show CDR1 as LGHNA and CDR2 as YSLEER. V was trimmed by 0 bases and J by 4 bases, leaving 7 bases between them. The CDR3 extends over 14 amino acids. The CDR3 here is CASSQDKGYNEQFF. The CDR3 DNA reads TGCGCCAGCAGCCAAGATAAGGGGTACAATGAGCAGTTCTTC.

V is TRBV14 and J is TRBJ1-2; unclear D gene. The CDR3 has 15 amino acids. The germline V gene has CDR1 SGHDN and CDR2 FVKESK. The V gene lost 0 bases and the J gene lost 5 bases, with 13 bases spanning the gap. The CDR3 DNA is TGTGCCAGCAGCCAAGAGTGTCAACCTGTGTATGGCTACACCTTC. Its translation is CASSQECQPVYGYTF.

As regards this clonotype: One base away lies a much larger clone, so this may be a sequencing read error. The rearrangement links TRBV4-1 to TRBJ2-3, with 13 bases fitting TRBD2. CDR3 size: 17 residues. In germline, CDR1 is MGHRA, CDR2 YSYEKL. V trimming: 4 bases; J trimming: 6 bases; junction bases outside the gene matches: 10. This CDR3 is CASSRSTSGGIHDTQYF. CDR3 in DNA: TGCGCCAGCAGCCGATCGACTAGCGGGGGGATTCACGATACGCAGTATTTT.

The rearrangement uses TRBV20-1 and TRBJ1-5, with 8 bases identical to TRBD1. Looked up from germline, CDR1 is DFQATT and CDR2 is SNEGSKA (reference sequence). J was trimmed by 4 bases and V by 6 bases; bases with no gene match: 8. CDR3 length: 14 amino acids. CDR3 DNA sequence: TGCAGTGCAACGACAGGGGCGGCGAATCAGCCCCAGCATTTT. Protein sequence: CSATTGAANQPQHF.

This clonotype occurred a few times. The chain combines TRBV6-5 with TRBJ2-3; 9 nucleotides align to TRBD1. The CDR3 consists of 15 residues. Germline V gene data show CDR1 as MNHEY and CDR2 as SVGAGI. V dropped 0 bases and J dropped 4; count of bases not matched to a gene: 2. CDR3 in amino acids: CASSYSGTGPDTQYF. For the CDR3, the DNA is TGTGCCAGCAGTTACTCTGGGACAGGGCCAGATACGCAGTATTTT.

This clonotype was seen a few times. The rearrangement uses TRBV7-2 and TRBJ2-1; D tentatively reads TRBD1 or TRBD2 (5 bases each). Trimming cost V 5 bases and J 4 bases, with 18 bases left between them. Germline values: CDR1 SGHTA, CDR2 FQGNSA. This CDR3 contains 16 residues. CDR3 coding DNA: TGTGCCAGCAGCACCGTCTCCGGGACCACATACAATGAGCAGTTCTTC. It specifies CASSTVSGTTYNEQFF.

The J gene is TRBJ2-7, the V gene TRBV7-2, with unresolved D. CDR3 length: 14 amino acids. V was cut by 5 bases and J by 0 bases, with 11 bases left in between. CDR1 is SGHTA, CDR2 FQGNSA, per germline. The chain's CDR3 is CASSLTMGSYEQYF. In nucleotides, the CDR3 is TGTGCCAGCAGCCTAACGATGGGCTCCTACGAGCAGTACTTC.

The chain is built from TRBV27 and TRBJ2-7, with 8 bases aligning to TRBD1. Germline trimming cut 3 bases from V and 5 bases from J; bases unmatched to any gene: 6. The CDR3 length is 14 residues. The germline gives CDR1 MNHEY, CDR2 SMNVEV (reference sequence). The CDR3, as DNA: TGTGCCAGCAGTTTCACAGGGGGATCCCACGAGCAGTACTTC. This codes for CASSFTGGSHEQYF.

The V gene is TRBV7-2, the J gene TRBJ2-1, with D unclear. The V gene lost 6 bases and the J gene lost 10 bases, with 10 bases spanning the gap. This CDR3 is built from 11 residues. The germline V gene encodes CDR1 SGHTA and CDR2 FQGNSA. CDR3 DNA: TGTGCCAGCAGTCCTTTCGGGGAGCAGTTCTTC. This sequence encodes CASSPFGEQFF. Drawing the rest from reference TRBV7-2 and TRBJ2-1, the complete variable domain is GAGVSQSPSNKVTEKGKDVELRCDPISGHTALYWYRQSLGQGLEFLIYFQGNSAPDKSGLPSDRFSAERTGGSVSTLTIQRTQQEDSAVYLCASSPFGEQFFGPGTRLTVL.